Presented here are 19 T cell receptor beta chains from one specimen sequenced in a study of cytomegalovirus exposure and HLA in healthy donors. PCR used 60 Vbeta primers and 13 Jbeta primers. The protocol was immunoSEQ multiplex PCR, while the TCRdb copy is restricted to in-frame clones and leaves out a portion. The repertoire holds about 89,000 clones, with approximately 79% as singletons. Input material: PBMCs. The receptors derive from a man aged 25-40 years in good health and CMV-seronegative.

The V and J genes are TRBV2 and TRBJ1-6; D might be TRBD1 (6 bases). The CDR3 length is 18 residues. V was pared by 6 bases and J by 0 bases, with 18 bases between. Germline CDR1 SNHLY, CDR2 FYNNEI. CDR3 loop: CASSPNLQGSSYNSPLHF. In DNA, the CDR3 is TGTGCCAGCAGCCCTAACCTCCAGGGGAGCTCCTATAATTCACCCCTCCACTTT.

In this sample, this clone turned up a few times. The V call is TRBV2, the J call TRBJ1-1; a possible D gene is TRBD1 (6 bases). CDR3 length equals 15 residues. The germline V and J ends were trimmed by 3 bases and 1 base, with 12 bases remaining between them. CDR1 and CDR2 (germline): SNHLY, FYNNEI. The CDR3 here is CASSEGRGSNTEAFF. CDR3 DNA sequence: TGTGCCAGCAGTGAGGGCAGGGGATCGAACACTGAAGCTTTCTTT.

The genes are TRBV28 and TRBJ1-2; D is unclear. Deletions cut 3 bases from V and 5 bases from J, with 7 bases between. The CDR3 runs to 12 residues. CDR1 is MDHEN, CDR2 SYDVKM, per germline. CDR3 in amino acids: CASSFQRYGYTF. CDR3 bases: TGTGCCAGCAGTTTTCAGCGTTATGGCTACACCTTC.

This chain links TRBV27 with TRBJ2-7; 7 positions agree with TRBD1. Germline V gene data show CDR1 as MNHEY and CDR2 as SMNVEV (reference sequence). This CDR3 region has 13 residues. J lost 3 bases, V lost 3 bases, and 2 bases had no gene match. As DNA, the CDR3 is TGTGCCAGCAGTTTTAGGGACAGCTACGAGCAGTACTTC. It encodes CASSFRDSYEQYF.

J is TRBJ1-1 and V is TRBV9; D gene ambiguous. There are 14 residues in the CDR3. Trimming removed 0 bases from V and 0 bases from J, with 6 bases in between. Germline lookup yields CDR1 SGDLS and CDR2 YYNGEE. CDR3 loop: CASSVGQMNTEAFF. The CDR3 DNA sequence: TGTGCCAGCAGCGTAGGCCAGATGAACACTGAAGCTTTCTTT.

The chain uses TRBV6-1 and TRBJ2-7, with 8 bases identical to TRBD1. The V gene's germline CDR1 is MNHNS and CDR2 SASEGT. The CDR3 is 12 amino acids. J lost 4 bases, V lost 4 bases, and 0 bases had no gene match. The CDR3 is CASSGQGYEQYF. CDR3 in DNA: TGTGCCAGCAGTGGACAGGGGTACGAGCAGTACTTC.

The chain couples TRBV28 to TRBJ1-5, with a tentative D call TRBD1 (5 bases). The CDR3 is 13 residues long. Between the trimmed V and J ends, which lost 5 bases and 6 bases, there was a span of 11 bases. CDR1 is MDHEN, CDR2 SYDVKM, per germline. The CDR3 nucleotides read TGTGCCAGCAGTGACAGTACTATTCAGCCCCAGCATTTT. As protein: CASSDSTIQPQHF. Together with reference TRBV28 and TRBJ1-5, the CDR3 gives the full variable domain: DVKVTQSSRYLVKRTGEKVFLECVQDMDHENMFWYRQDPGLGLRLIYFSYDVKMKEKGDIPEGYSVSREKKERFSLILESASTNQTSMYLCASSDSTIQPQHFGDGTRLSIL.

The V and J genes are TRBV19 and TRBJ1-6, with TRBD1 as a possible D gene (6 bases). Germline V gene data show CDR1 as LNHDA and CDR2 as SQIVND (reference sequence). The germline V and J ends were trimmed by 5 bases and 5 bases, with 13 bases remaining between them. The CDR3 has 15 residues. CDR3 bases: TGTGCCAGTAGTTCTTTGGGGGGGCATAATTCACCCCTCCACTTT. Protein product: CASSSLGGHNSPLHF.

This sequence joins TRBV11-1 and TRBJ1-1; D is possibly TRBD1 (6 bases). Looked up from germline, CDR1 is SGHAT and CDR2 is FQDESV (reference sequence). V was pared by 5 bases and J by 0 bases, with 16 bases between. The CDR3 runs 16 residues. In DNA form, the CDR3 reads TGTGCCAGCAGCCTCGACAGGTTATCTATGAACACTGAAGCTTTCTTT. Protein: CASSLDRLSMNTEAFF. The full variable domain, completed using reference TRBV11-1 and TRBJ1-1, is EAEVAQSPRYKITEKSQAVAFWCDPISGHATLYWYRQILGQGPELLVQFQDESVVDDSQLPKDRFSAERLKGVDSTLKIQPAELGDSAMYLCASSLDRLSMNTEAFFGQGTRLTVV.

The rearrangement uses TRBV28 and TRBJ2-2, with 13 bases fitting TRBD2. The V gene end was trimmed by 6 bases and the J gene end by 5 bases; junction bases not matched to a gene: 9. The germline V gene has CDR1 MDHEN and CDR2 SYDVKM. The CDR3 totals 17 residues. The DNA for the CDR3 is TGTGCCAGCAGCAAACTAGCGGGGGGGCCGCGTACCGGGGAGCTGTTTTTT. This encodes CASSKLAGGPRTGELFF.

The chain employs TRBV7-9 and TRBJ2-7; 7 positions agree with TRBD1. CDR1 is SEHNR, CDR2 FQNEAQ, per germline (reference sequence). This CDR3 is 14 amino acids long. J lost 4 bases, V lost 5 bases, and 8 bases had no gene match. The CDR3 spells CASSATGYRYEQYF. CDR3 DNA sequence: TGTGCCAGCAGCGCGACAGGGTATAGGTACGAGCAGTACTTC. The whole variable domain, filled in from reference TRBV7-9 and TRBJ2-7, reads DTGVSQNPRHKITKRGQNVTFRCDPISEHNRLYWYRQTLGQGPEFLTYFQNEAQLEKSRLLSDRFSAERPKGSFSTLEIQRTEQGDSAMYLCASSATGYRYEQYFGPGTRLTVT.

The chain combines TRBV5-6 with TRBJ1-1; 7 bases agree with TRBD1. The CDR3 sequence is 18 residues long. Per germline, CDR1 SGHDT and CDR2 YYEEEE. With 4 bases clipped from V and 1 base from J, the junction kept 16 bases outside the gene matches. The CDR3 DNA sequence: TGTGCCAGCAGCCCCGAAGGGCAGGGGGTACTATGGAACACTGAAGCTTTCTTT. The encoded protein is CASSPEGQGVLWNTEAFF.

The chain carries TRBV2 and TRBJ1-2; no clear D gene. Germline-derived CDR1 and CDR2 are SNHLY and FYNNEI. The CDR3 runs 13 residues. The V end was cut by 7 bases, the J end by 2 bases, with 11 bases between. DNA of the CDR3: TGTGCCAGCAACCCGACACCGAACTATGGCTACACCTTC. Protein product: CASNPTPNYGYTF.

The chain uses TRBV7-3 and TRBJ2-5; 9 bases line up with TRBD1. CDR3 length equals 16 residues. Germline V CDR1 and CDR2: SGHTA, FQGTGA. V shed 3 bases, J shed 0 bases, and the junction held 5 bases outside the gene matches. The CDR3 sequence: CASSLGGQGNQETQYF. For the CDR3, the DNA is TGTGCCAGCAGCTTGGGGGGACAGGGTAACCAAGAGACCCAGTACTTC.

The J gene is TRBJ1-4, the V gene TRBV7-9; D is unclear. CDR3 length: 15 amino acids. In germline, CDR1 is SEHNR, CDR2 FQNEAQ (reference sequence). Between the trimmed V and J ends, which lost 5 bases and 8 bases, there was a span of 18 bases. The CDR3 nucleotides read TGTGCCAGCAGCCAAGTAACCCGGCCCGGGGAAAAACTGTTTTTT. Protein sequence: CASSQVTRPGEKLFF.

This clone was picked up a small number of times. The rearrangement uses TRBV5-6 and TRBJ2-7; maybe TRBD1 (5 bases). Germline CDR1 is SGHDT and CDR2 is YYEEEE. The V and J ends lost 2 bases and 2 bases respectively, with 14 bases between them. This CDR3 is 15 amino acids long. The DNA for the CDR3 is TGTGCCAGCAGCTTAGGGGCTCGAGGAACCTACGAGCAGTACTTC. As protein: CASSLGARGTYEQYF.

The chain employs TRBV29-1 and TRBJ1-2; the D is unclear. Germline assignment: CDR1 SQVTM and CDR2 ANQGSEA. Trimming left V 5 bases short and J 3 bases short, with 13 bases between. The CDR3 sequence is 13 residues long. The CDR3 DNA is TGCAGCGTTCCTGCGGAGGGTCACTATGGCTACACCTTC. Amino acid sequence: CSVPAEGHYGYTF.

CDR3: CAISEYTGMNTEAFF. CDR3 in DNA: TGTGCCATCAGTGAGTATACAGGTATGAACACTGAAGCTTTCTTT. This chain connects TRBV10-3 to TRBJ1-1, with D possibly being TRBD1 (5 bases). Trimming pared 1 base from V and 0 bases from J, leaving 9 bases between. This CDR3 is built from 15 residues. The germline V gene has CDR1 ENHRY and CDR2 SYGVKD.

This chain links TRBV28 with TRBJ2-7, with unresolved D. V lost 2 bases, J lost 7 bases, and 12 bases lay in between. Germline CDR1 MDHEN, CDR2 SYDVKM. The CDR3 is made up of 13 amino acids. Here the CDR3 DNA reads TGTGCCAGCAGTTTAAGCGTACTACGGGAGCAGTACTTC. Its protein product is CASSLSVLREQYF.